The 17 T cell receptor beta chains presented below share a single source sample, sequenced in a study of blood T cell repertoires in COVID-19. Generated by immunoSEQ multiplex PCR, the TCRdb table keeps only in-frame clones and is missing some. The sample contains 210,000 or so clones, just over 85% of which appear only once. Sample: peripheral blood. These receptors were obtained from a young man with active or convalescent COVID-19.

This clone turned up a few times. The chain combines TRBV6-5 with TRBJ1-1; possibly TRBD1 for D (5 bases). Germline V CDR1 and CDR2: MNHEY, SVGAGI. This CDR3 region has 15 residues. Trimming took 4 bases from V and 3 from J, leaving 15 bases between them. CDR3 sequence reads: CASSWTTDLYTEAFF. The CDR3 DNA reads as TGTGCCAGCAGTTGGACGACAGATTTATACACTGAAGCTTTCTTT.

This clone was found once. CDR3: CASSPRQVGTEAFF. In DNA, the CDR3 is TGTGCCAGCTCACCAAGACAGGTGGGGACTGAAGCTTTCTTT. The chain carries TRBV18 and TRBJ1-1, with D perhaps matching TRBD1 (6 bases). The CDR3 loop spans 14 amino acids. V was trimmed by 2 bases and J by 5 bases, leaving 12 bases between them. CDR1 and CDR2 from the germline V gene are KGHSH and LQKENI.

J is TRBJ2-2 and V is TRBV3-1 (or the pseudogene TRBV3-2); no definite D call. Germline CDR1 is LGHDT and CDR2 is YNNKEL (reference sequence). V was clipped by 0 bases and J by 10 bases, with 12 bases between them. This CDR3 has 14 residues. The CDR3 protein is CASSQDRQLVELFF. CDR3 in DNA: TGTGCCAGCAGCCAAGACAGGCAGCTCGTGGAGCTGTTTTTT.

The chain couples TRBV7-8 to TRBJ2-7; 9 nucleotides match TRBD2. This CDR3 region has 15 residues. Trimming cost V 7 bases and J 6 bases; bases outside gene matches: 13. Germline values: CDR1 SGHVS, CDR2 FQNEAQ. CDR3 in amino acids: CASIPVGGSGGEQYF. CDR3 in DNA: TGTGCCAGCATCCCTGTGGGAGGTAGCGGGGGCGAGCAGTACTTC.

The chain recombines TRBV6-6 with TRBJ2-7; maybe TRBD1 (6 bases). V shed 5 bases and J shed 2 bases, with 10 bases lying between them. This CDR3 comprises 13 residues. Germline values: CDR1 MNHNY, CDR2 SVGAGI (reference sequence). The CDR3 is CASSGTGTYEQYF. The DNA of the CDR3 is TGTGCCAGCAGTGGTACAGGGACCTACGAGCAGTACTTC.

V usage is TRBV6-1 and J usage is TRBJ2-1, with 10 bases matching TRBD2. The CDR3 loop spans 17 amino acids. Trimming removed 0 bases from V and 3 bases from J; junction bases left unmatched: 5. Germline assignment: CDR1 MNHNS and CDR2 SASEGT. The CDR3 sequence is CASSEALSGGVYNEQFF. The CDR3 DNA sequence: TGTGCCAGCAGTGAAGCCCTAAGCGGGGGGGTCTACAATGAGCAGTTCTTC.

The chain has TRBV4-2 and TRBJ2-2; 8 bases match TRBD2. This CDR3 is 18 amino acids long. The trim removed 0 bases at V and 0 bases at J, leaving 6 bases unmatched. CDR1 is LGHNA, CDR2 YNFKEQ, per germline. CDR3 DNA sequence: TGTGCCAGCAGCCAAGACTTGGTTAGCGGGACGAACACCGGGGAGCTGTTTTTT. Translating gives CASSQDLVSGTNTGELFF.

The DNA of the CDR3 is TGTGCCAGCAGCCTACGGACTTGGGCCCCAGAAAACTACAATGAGCAGTTCTTC. Amino acids: CASSLRTWAPENYNEQFF. This sequence joins TRBV3-1 (or the pseudogene TRBV3-2) and TRBJ2-1; tentatively, D is TRBD2 (5 bases). Trimming left V 4 bases short and J 3 bases short, with 22 bases between. Germline CDR1 reads LGHDT; CDR2 reads YNNKEL (reference sequence). This CDR3 has 18 residues.

V is TRBV2 and J is TRBJ2-7; D is unresolved. Germline values: CDR1 SNHLY, CDR2 FYNNEI. V lost 8 bases and J 3 bases, leaving 14 bases between the germline ends. This CDR3 has 13 amino acids. The CDR3 DNA reads TGTGCCAGCTACGGCGGTATAAGCTACGAGCAGTACTTC. Translated, it gives CASYGGISYEQYF.

This clone was picked up a small number of times. The chain joins TRBV5-1 to TRBJ2-7, with 8 bases fitting TRBD1. The CDR3 spans 16 residues. The germline V gene encodes CDR1 SGHRS and CDR2 YFSETQ. The J segment lost 4 bases and the V segment lost 0 bases, leaving 9 bases of the junction unmatched. CDR3 nucleotides: TGCGCCAGCAGCTTGGCCCCTGGACAGGGATCATACGAGCAGTACTTC. Amino acid sequence: CASSLAPGQGSYEQYF.

The gene calls are TRBV6-5 and TRBJ2-4, with 9 bases aligning to TRBD1. CDR1 MNHEY and CDR2 SVGAGI come from the germline V gene. V gave up 7 bases and J gave up 3 bases; unmatched junction bases: 1. The CDR3 loop spans 13 amino acids. For the CDR3, the DNA is TGTGCCAGCAAGGGACAGGGCAAAAACATTCAGTACTTC. It encodes CASKGQGKNIQYF.

This clone is a singleton in its sample. In DNA form, the CDR3 reads TGTGCCAGTAGTACCCTGACAGGGGGGAACACTGAAGCTTTCTTT. This sequence encodes CASSTLTGGNTEAFF. The V and J genes are TRBV19 and TRBJ1-1, with 9 positions matching TRBD1. CDR3 size: 15 residues. V was clipped by 4 bases and J by 1 base; unmatched bases: 4. Germline CDR1 and CDR2: LNHDA and SQIVND (reference sequence).

This clone came up a few times. The rearrangement joins TRBV18 to TRBJ1-1; TRBD1 matches 12 bases. V was pared by 3 bases and J by 11 bases, with 7 bases of the junction left unmatched. The germline V gene encodes CDR1 KGHSH and CDR2 LQKENI. CDR3 size: 14 residues. The CDR3: CASSPGTGGFGAFF. CDR3 in DNA: TGTGCCAGCTCACCGGGGACAGGGGGCTTCGGTGCTTTCTTT. The full variable domain, completed using reference TRBV18 and TRBJ1-1, is NAGVMQNPRHLVRRRGQEARLRCSPMKGHSHVYWYRQLPEEGLKFMVYLQKENIIDESGMPKERFSAEFPKEGPSILRIQQVVRGDSAAYFCASSPGTGGFGAFFGQGTRLTVV.

The chain has TRBV11-3 and TRBJ1-3; D uncertain. V dropped 2 bases and J dropped 2 bases, with 10 bases sitting between them. The CDR3 runs 15 residues. Germline loops: CDR1 SGHNT, CDR2 YENEEA. The CDR3 DNA reads TGTGCCAGCAGCTTAACGGGGATTCCTGGAAACACCATATATTTT. It is translated as CASSLTGIPGNTIYF.

The V gene is TRBV19, the J gene TRBJ2-3; 8 bases align to TRBD2. The CDR3 sequence is 17 residues long. The germline V gene encodes CDR1 LNHDA and CDR2 SQIVND (reference sequence). Trimming at V came to 3 bases and at J to 1 base, leaving 9 bases not matched to a gene. DNA for the CDR3: TGTGCCAGTAGTATCCCCCTAGGGCGGGAGGGCACAGATACGCAGTATTTT. Protein product: CASSIPLGREGTDTQYF.

This chain uses TRBV5-1 with TRBJ2-5; 14 nucleotides align to TRBD2. The CDR3 is 19 amino acids. V was pared by 2 bases and J by 5 bases, with 14 bases of the junction left unmatched. CDR1 is SGHRS and CDR2 is YFSETQ in the germline V gene. Here the CDR3 reads CASSLGPGLAGVFEETQYF. The CDR3 coding sequence is TGCGCCAGCAGCTTAGGTCCGGGACTAGCGGGAGTTTTCGAGGAGACCCAGTACTTC.

V is TRBV19 and J is TRBJ2-1, with TRBD2 matching 8 bases. This CDR3 region has 15 residues. Trimming took 7 bases from V and 0 from J; bases not matched to a gene: 5. Germline CDR1 reads LNHDA; CDR2 reads SQIVND (reference sequence). The CDR3 here is CASKRGGSSYNEQFF. CDR3 bases: TGTGCCAGTAAACGCGGGGGGAGCTCCTACAATGAGCAGTTCTTC.